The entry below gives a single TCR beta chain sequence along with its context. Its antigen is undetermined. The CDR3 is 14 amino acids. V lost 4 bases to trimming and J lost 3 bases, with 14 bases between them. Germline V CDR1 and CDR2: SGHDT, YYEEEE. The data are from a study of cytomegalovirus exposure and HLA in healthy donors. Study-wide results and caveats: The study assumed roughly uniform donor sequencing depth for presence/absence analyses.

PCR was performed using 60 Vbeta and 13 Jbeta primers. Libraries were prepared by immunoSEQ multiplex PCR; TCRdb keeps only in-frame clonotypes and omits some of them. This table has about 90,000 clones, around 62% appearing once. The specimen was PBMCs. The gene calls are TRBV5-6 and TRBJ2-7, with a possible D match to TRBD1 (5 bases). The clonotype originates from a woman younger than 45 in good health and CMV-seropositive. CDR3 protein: CASSVGQGGYEQYF. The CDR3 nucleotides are TGTGCCAGCAGCGTGGGGCAGGGTGGCTACGAGCAGTACTTC.